The 27 T cell receptor beta chains given below trace back to one sample, sequenced in a study of cytomegalovirus exposure and HLA in healthy donors. With 60 Vbeta and 13 Jbeta primers, the PCR was carried out. Only in-frame clones appear in the TCRdb table, and some are missing; sequencing was by immunoSEQ multiplex PCR. This repertoire shows roughly 150,000 clones, about 66% found once; its top ten account for around 1.6%. The sample was PBMCs. Source of these receptors: a human donor in good health.

The chain joins TRBV5-6 to TRBJ2-1; TRBD2 agrees at 7 bases. The germline V gene encodes CDR1 SGHDT and CDR2 YYEEEE. V shed 4 bases, J shed 4 bases, and the junction held 17 bases outside the gene matches. This CDR3 spans 18 amino acids. The chain's CDR3 is CASSLGRKAGPGYNEQFF. The CDR3 DNA is TGTGCCAGCAGCCTGGGGCGGAAAGCGGGGCCGGGATACAATGAGCAGTTCTTC.

The chain joins TRBV9 to TRBJ2-5, with 7 bases fitting TRBD1. J lost 3 bases, V lost 0 bases, and 2 bases had no gene match. The CDR3 consists of 14 residues. Germline V gene sequence: CDR1 SGDLS, CDR2 YYNGEE. The CDR3 region has the DNA TGTGCCAGCAGCGTAGCCGGGACAGAAGAGACCCAGTACTTC. Translation gives CASSVAGTEETQYF.

The chain combines TRBV4-1 with TRBJ2-7; D possibly corresponds to TRBD1 (6 bases). Germline V gene lookup returns CDR1 MGHRA and CDR2 YSYEKL. V was pared by 0 bases and J by 4 bases, with 7 bases between. The CDR3 has 13 amino acids. This chain's CDR3 is CASSQEQGYEQYF. The CDR3 coding sequence is TGCGCCAGCAGCCAAGAACAGGGATACGAGCAGTACTTC.

This sequence joins TRBV19 and TRBJ1-3; unclear D gene. CDR1 is LNHDA and CDR2 is SQIVND in the germline V gene (reference sequence). The CDR3 is 16 residues long. V lost 3 bases and J 0 bases, leaving 12 bases between the germline ends. CDR3: CASSMGLMLSGNTIYF. CDR3 in DNA: TGTGCCAGTAGTATGGGCCTAATGCTCTCTGGAAACACCATATATTTT.

This clone occurred a few times. The chain is built from TRBV4-2 and TRBJ2-7, with 9 bases identical to TRBD2. The CDR3 runs to 17 residues. V gave up 1 base and J gave up 1 base; unmatched junction bases: 8. Germline CDR1 is LGHNA and CDR2 is YNFKEQ. The CDR3 loop is CASSQGSTSGSSYEQYF. The CDR3 nucleotides read TGTGCCAGCAGCCAAGGCTCGACTAGCGGATCTTCCTACGAGCAGTACTTC.

The CDR3 sequence: CASRGGLSGREQYF. DNA for the CDR3: TGTGCCAGCAGGGGGGGACTTTCGGGACGCGAGCAGTACTTC. This chain connects TRBV28 to TRBJ2-7, with D perhaps matching TRBD2 (6 bases). V was shortened by 6 bases and J by 6 bases, with 18 bases between the two germline ends. Germline CDR1 is MDHEN and CDR2 is SYDVKM. The CDR3 extends over 14 amino acids.

The chain recombines TRBV14 with TRBJ2-3; 8 bases fit TRBD1. The CDR3 runs to 19 residues. From germline, CDR1 is SGHDN and CDR2 FVKESK. V dropped 0 bases and J dropped 5; count of bases not matched to a gene: 16. The DNA of the CDR3 is TGTGCCAGCAGCCAAGAAACCCCCCGGACAGGGCTCAGGAGAGATACGCAGTATTTT. As protein: CASSQETPRTGLRRDTQYF.

The chain uses TRBV28 and TRBJ1-5; D uncertain. Germline values: CDR1 MDHEN, CDR2 SYDVKM. Trimming took off 3 bases at V and 11 bases at J, with 8 bases between the two ends. The CDR3 totals 11 residues. The chain's CDR3 is CASSFRQAQHF. The CDR3 DNA reads as TGTGCCAGCAGTTTTCGACAAGCCCAGCATTTT.

The J gene is TRBJ2-7, the V gene TRBV10-1; weak D call: TRBD1 (5 bases). V lost 6 bases to trimming and J lost 0 bases, with 12 bases between them. Per germline, CDR1 WNHNN and CDR2 SYGVQD (reference sequence). There are 14 residues in the CDR3. The CDR3 loop is CASRTDRSSYEQYF. The DNA for the CDR3 is TGCGCCAGCAGAACTGACAGAAGCTCCTACGAGCAGTACTTC.

V and J are TRBV4-1 and TRBJ2-5; maybe TRBD1 (6 bases). The CDR3 totals 15 residues. The V gene lost 5 bases and the J gene lost 5 bases, with 18 bases spanning the gap. Looked up from germline, CDR1 is MGHRA and CDR2 is YSYEKL. This chain's CDR3 is CASSFRTAPRETQYF. The CDR3 DNA reads as TGCGCCAGCAGCTTCCGGACAGCTCCCAGGGAGACCCAGTACTTC.

The chain has TRBV5-4 and TRBJ2-5; D is possibly TRBD2 (5 bases). V lost 4 bases and J lost 5, with 12 bases in between. Germline CDR1 is SGHNT and CDR2 is YYREEE (reference sequence). This CDR3 has 13 amino acids. In DNA form, the CDR3 reads TGTGCCAGCAGCCAGTCTACGGGGGAGACCCAGTACTTC. It is translated as CASSQSTGETQYF.

The chain combines TRBV7-3 with TRBJ1-1, with D tentatively TRBD1 (6 bases). Deletions cut 5 bases from V and 3 bases from J, with 10 bases between. The CDR3 totals 13 residues. From germline, CDR1 is SGHTA and CDR2 FQGTGA. The CDR3 nucleotides read TGTGCCAGCAGCCTGAACAGGGACACTGAAGCTTTCTTT. Encoded protein: CASSLNRDTEAFF.

Here the CDR3 reads CASSFRGTEAFF. The CDR3 DNA sequence: TGTGCCAGTAGTTTCAGGGGAACTGAAGCTTTCTTT. V usage is TRBV19 and J usage is TRBJ1-1, with a tentative D call TRBD1 (6 bases). The CDR3 covers 12 residues. The V end lost 5 bases, the J end lost 5 bases, and 9 bases lay between the germline ends. The germline V gene encodes CDR1 LNHDA and CDR2 SQIVND (reference sequence).

The genes are TRBV5-1 and TRBJ1-6, with TRBD1 matching 7 bases. Germline trimming cut 2 bases from V and 8 bases from J; bases unmatched to any gene: 4. This CDR3 has 14 residues. The germline V gene encodes CDR1 SGHRS and CDR2 YFSETQ. Here the CDR3 DNA reads TGCGCCAGCAGCTTTGACAGGGAAGATTCACCCCTCCACTTT. Encoded protein: CASSFDREDSPLHF. Variable domain in full (rest from reference TRBV5-1 and TRBJ1-6): KAGVTQTPRYLIKTRGQQVTLSCSPISGHRSVSWYQQTPGQGLQFLFEYFSETQRNKGNFPGRFSGRQFSNSRSEMNVSTLELGDSALYLCASSFDREDSPLHFGNGTRLTVT.

This rearrangement joins TRBV28 to TRBJ1-2, with TRBD1 identical over 8 bases. The J segment lost 7 bases and the V segment lost 7 bases, leaving 11 bases of the junction unmatched. The CDR3 contains 14 residues. Germline CDR1 and CDR2: MDHEN and SYDVKM. CDR3 region: CASTGGLLVGGYTF. CDR3 coding DNA: TGTGCCAGCACAGGGGGCCTACTTGTTGGTGGCTACACCTTC.

The chain recombines TRBV28 with TRBJ1-1; the D is unclear. Trimming left V 5 bases short and J 0 bases short, with 7 bases between. Germline CDR1 is MDHEN and CDR2 is SYDVKM. The CDR3 length is 13 residues. The CDR3 DNA is TGTGCCAGCAGTCGTGGCCTGAACACTGAAGCTTTCTTT. This encodes CASSRGLNTEAFF. Filled out from reference TRBV28 and TRBJ1-1, the complete variable domain reads DVKVTQSSRYLVKRTGEKVFLECVQDMDHENMFWYRQDPGLGLRLIYFSYDVKMKEKGDIPEGYSVSREKKERFSLILESASTNQTSMYLCASSRGLNTEAFFGQGTRLTVV.

The V gene is TRBV29-1, the J gene TRBJ2-4; D is perhaps TRBD2 (6 bases). Germline V CDR1 and CDR2: SQVTM, ANQGSEA. This CDR3 contains 12 residues. The V end lost 7 bases, the J end lost 6 bases, and 13 bases lay between the germline ends. The CDR3 DNA is TGCAGCGCCGAACGGGGGACAAACATTCAGTACTTC. Protein product: CSAERGTNIQYF.

The chain combines TRBV14 with TRBJ1-4; D unclear. This CDR3 has 15 amino acids. V dropped 1 base and J dropped 5 bases, with 11 bases sitting between them. Germline V gives CDR1 SGHDN, CDR2 FVKESK. CDR3 region: CASSQGLGENEKLFF. The CDR3 nucleotides read TGTGCCAGCAGCCAAGGTCTTGGGGAGAATGAAAAACTGTTTTTT. Variable domain in full (rest from reference TRBV14 and TRBJ1-4): EAGVTQFPSHSVIEKGQTVTLRCDPISGHDNLYWYRRVMGKEIKFLLHFVKESKQDESGMPNNRFLAERTGGTYSTLKVQPAELEDSGVYFCASSQGLGENEKLFFGSGTQLSVL.

The chain carries TRBV18 and TRBJ2-7, with 8 bases identical to TRBD2. The germline V gene has CDR1 KGHSH and CDR2 LQKENI. The CDR3 has 15 residues. The J segment lost 2 bases and the V segment lost 2 bases, leaving 5 bases of the junction unmatched. CDR3 coding DNA: TGTGCCAGCTCACCAGAAGCGGGAGCGCCCTACGAGCAGTACTTC. It yields the protein CASSPEAGAPYEQYF.

The chain combines TRBV6-1 with TRBJ1-1; tentatively, D is TRBD1 (5 bases). Trimming cost V 6 bases and J 3 bases, with 17 bases left between them. Germline V gene sequence: CDR1 MNHNS, CDR2 SASEGT. The CDR3 loop spans 15 amino acids. The chain's CDR3 is CASSPGGDSYTEAFF. The CDR3 DNA reads TGTGCCAGCAGCCCTGGGGGGGACTCATACACTGAAGCTTTCTTT.

The chain joins TRBV6-1 to TRBJ2-3; 8 bases align to TRBD2. V lost 6 bases and J lost 0; bases outside the gene matches: 5. This CDR3 is 15 amino acids long. Germline CDR1 MNHNS, CDR2 SASEGT. The CDR3 loop is CASRKASGSTDTQYF. CDR3 DNA: TGTGCCAGCAGGAAGGCTAGCGGGAGCACAGATACGCAGTATTTT.

J is TRBJ2-2 and V is TRBV28, with 7 bases identical to TRBD2. Losses at the gene ends were 7 bases for V and 7 bases for J; bases not matched to a gene: 15. There are 16 residues in the CDR3. Germline CDR1 reads MDHEN; CDR2 reads SYDVKM. This CDR3 reads CASKSLADPKGGELFF. The CDR3, as DNA: TGTGCCAGCAAATCCCTAGCGGACCCGAAGGGCGGGGAGCTGTTTTTT.

This clone was observed a single time. This sequence joins TRBV6-5 and TRBJ1-2, with D perhaps matching TRBD1 (5 bases). Looked up from germline, CDR1 is MNHEY and CDR2 is SVGAGI. V lost 7 bases and J lost 8, with 14 bases in between. This CDR3 comprises 12 residues. This chain's CDR3 is CASTSGRGGYTF. The CDR3 DNA reads as TGTGCCAGCACCAGCGGGAGGGGAGGCTACACCTTC.

The chain uses TRBV28 and TRBJ1-4; 10 positions match TRBD1. The CDR3 is 15 residues long. V was clipped by 3 bases and J by 7 bases; unmatched bases: 5. Germline-derived CDR1 and CDR2 are MDHEN and SYDVKM. The CDR3 nucleotides are TGTGCCAGCAGTTTTGACAGGGGGCTGTCTGAAAAACTGTTTTTT. Encoded protein: CASSFDRGLSEKLFF. Full variable domain (rest looked up from reference TRBV28 and TRBJ1-4): DVKVTQSSRYLVKRTGEKVFLECVQDMDHENMFWYRQDPGLGLRLIYFSYDVKMKEKGDIPEGYSVSREKKERFSLILESASTNQTSMYLCASSFDRGLSEKLFFGSGTQLSVL.

The gene calls are TRBV28 and TRBJ1-5, with D unresolved. V shed 2 bases and J shed 9 bases, with 8 bases lying between them. Germline values: CDR1 MDHEN, CDR2 SYDVKM. The CDR3 has 12 residues. In DNA form, the CDR3 reads TGTGCCAGCAGTTTACAAGGGAGGCCCCAGCATTTT. Its translation: CASSLQGRPQHF.

In DNA, the CDR3 is TGCGCCAGCAGCCCTACAGGGCCGGACAATCAGCCCCAGCATTTT. The encoded protein is CASSPTGPDNQPQHF. The chain joins TRBV5-1 to TRBJ1-5; perhaps TRBD1 as D (6 bases). The V gene lost 4 bases and the J gene lost 3 bases, with 14 bases spanning the gap. The CDR3 has 15 residues. CDR1 is SGHRS, CDR2 YFSETQ, per germline.

The table lists this clone with a few counts. V is TRBV5-4 and J is TRBJ2-7; TRBD2 aligns across 9 bases. Trimming at V came to 5 bases and at J to 4 bases, leaving 7 bases not matched to a gene. This CDR3 spans 14 amino acids. CDR1 and CDR2 from the germline V gene are SGHNT and YYREEE (reference sequence). The DNA of the CDR3 is TGTGCCAGCAGTCGTCCGGGACTAGCTTACGAGCAGTACTTC. This gives the protein CASSRPGLAYEQYF.